These 5 T cell receptor beta chains came from one sample sequenced in a study of T cells and copy number aberrations in small-cell lung cancer. Here immunoSEQ multiplex PCR was the method, and the copy in TCRdb shows in-frame clones only, minus some. The sample has 7,500 or so clones, approximately 80% seen once. Sequences were obtained from normal tissue next to the tumor. The origin of the receptors is a woman between 45 and 60 years old with small cell lung cancer.

Here the CDR3 reads CASSFSEDLNTEAFF. CDR3 DNA: TGTGCCAGCAGTTTCTCAGAGGACCTGAACACTGAAGCTTTCTTT. V usage is TRBV27 and J usage is TRBJ1-1; no clear D. Germline V CDR1 and CDR2: MNHEY, SMNVEV (reference sequence). CDR3 length equals 15 residues. V lost 3 bases to trimming and J lost 0 bases, with 11 bases between them.

The rearrangement uses TRBV7-8 and TRBJ1-1, with 7 bases lining up with TRBD1. V shed 1 base, J shed 0 bases, and the junction held 8 bases outside the gene matches. CDR1 SGHVS and CDR2 FQNEAQ come from the germline V gene. The CDR3 consists of 17 residues. The CDR3: CASSLGGTDTLNTEAFF. The CDR3 DNA reads as TGTGCCAGCAGCTTAGGAGGGACAGACACCTTGAACACTGAAGCTTTCTTT.

The chain employs TRBV28 and TRBJ2-1, with D hard to call. This CDR3 comprises 14 residues. Looked up from germline, CDR1 is MDHEN and CDR2 is SYDVKM. The V end lost 6 bases, the J end lost 5 bases, and 14 bases lay between the germline ends. CDR3 protein: CASRRLGSHNEQFF. The CDR3 DNA follows: TGTGCCAGCAGAAGACTGGGATCGCACAATGAGCAGTTCTTC. Combining the CDR3 with reference TRBV28 and TRBJ2-1 gives the whole variable domain DVKVTQSSRYLVKRTGEKVFLECVQDMDHENMFWYRQDPGLGLRLIYFSYDVKMKEKGDIPEGYSVSREKKERFSLILESASTNQTSMYLCASRRLGSHNEQFFGPGTRLTVL.

This clone is labeled large. The V gene is TRBV30, the J gene TRBJ2-4; D remains unclear. From germline, CDR1 is GTSNPN and CDR2 SVGIG (reference sequence). CDR3 size: 15 residues. The V and J ends lost 2 bases and 0 bases respectively, with 11 bases between them. In DNA, the CDR3 is TGTGCCTGGAGTATATCAGATATAGCCAAAAACATTCAGTACTTC. Its translation is CAWSISDIAKNIQYF.

The chain employs TRBV6-4 and TRBJ1-4; a possible D gene is TRBD1 (5 bases). V lost 5 bases and J lost 2, with 12 bases in between. CDR1 and CDR2 (germline): MRHNA, SNTAGT. The CDR3 is made up of 15 amino acids. The CDR3 bases are TGTGCCAGCAGTACCCGTCGGGGGACTAATGAAAAACTGTTTTTT. It yields the protein CASSTRRGTNEKLFF.